The 30 T cell receptor beta chains presented below share a single source sample, sequenced in a study of blood T cell repertoires in COVID-19 (dated by TCRdb to about 2020). The library was obtained by the immunoSEQ multiplex PCR assay. Imported from immuneACCESS, the table was reduced by TCRdb to in-frame sequences with V and J called. These copies leave out some clones; in studies compared against another copy, an unresolved V gene accounts for under half, and the cause of the remainder is not known. Counted in this sample were 250,000 to 300,000 clones; around nine tenths of them appeared once. The leading ten clones occupy around 13% of the sample. What was sequenced was peripheral blood. Source of these receptors: a woman between 65 and 79 years old with COVID-19, enrolled during active disease.

The chain employs TRBV5-4 and TRBJ2-7; 8 bases map to TRBD2. Germline trimming cut 3 bases from V and 0 bases from J; bases unmatched to any gene: 5. Germline V gene sequence: CDR1 SGHNT, CDR2 YYREEE (reference sequence). The CDR3 runs to 15 residues. DNA for the CDR3: TGTGCCAGCAGCTCGGGGGGGGCGTCCTCCTACGAGCAGTACTTC. It codes for CASSSGGASSYEQYF.

This chain links TRBV9 with TRBJ2-5, with a possible D match to TRBD2 (7 bases). Germline assignment: CDR1 SGDLS and CDR2 YYNGEE. V lost 4 bases and J 2 bases, leaving 15 bases between the germline ends. The CDR3 extends over 15 amino acids. The CDR3: CASSSQGGGQETQYF. The DNA of the CDR3 is TGTGCCAGCAGCTCCCAGGGAGGGGGGCAAGAGACCCAGTACTTC.

The chain uses TRBV27 and TRBJ1-2; 7 nucleotides agree with TRBD1. CDR1 and CDR2 (germline): MNHEY, SMNVEV (reference sequence). V lost 6 bases and J lost 4; bases outside the gene matches: 8. The CDR3 is 14 residues long. The CDR3 DNA reads TGTGCCAGCAGATCGGCAGGGGGAGGCTATGGCTACACCTTC. This sequence encodes CASRSAGGGYGYTF.

The genes are TRBV4-3 and TRBJ2-3, with D maybe TRBD1 (5 bases). Germline CDR1 and CDR2: LGHNA and YSLEER. The CDR3 contains 15 residues. V was shortened by 1 base and J by 4 bases, with 12 bases between the two germline ends. CDR3 in DNA: TGCGCCAGCAGCCAAGGGGGCCGGATCGCAGATACGCAGTATTTT. Its translation is CASSQGGRIADTQYF.

The chain employs TRBV6-6 and TRBJ1-2; TRBD1 agrees at 8 bases. CDR3 length: 13 amino acids. V gave up 4 bases and J gave up 8 bases; unmatched junction bases: 6. Germline V gene data show CDR1 as MNHNY and CDR2 as SVGAGI (reference sequence). CDR3 sequence reads: CASSSTGGKGYTF. The CDR3 DNA follows: TGTGCCAGCAGTTCAACAGGGGGGAAAGGCTACACCTTC.

The chain recombines TRBV3-1 (or the pseudogene TRBV3-2) with TRBJ2-7; possibly TRBD2 for D (6 bases). Per germline, CDR1 LGHDT and CDR2 YNNKEL (reference sequence). V lost 3 bases, J lost 1 base, and 13 bases lay in between. The CDR3 sequence is 15 residues long. The chain's CDR3 is CASSQRDHSSYEQYF. The CDR3 DNA reads as TGTGCCAGCAGCCAGCGGGACCATTCATCCTACGAGCAGTACTTC.

The chain links TRBV27 to TRBJ2-4, with 7 bases that match TRBD2. V lost 0 bases to trimming and J lost 6 bases; unmatched junction nucleotides: 2. Germline V gene sequence: CDR1 MNHEY, CDR2 SMNVEV (reference sequence). The CDR3 totals 14 residues. The CDR3 DNA sequence: TGTGCCAGCAGTTTATCCTCGGGGGGAAACATTCAGTACTTC. Protein: CASSLSSGGNIQYF.

There are a few counts of this clone. This chain uses TRBV6-5 with TRBJ1-2, with 9 nucleotides matching TRBD1. With V trimmed by 5 bases and J by 4 bases, 5 bases remained unmatched. Per the germline V gene, CDR1 is MNHEY and CDR2 is SVGAGI. This CDR3 region has 14 residues. CDR3: CASSPGQGVYGYTF. The CDR3 DNA is TGTGCCAGCAGTCCGGGACAGGGAGTCTATGGCTACACCTTC.

The chain couples TRBV2 to TRBJ1-1; TRBD1 aligns across 9 bases. Germline trimming cut 1 base from V and 4 bases from J; bases unmatched to any gene: 4. The germline V gene has CDR1 SNHLY and CDR2 FYNNEI. The CDR3 has 15 residues. Here the CDR3 reads CASSEGDREITEAFF. As DNA, the CDR3 is TGTGCCAGCAGTGAAGGGGACAGGGAAATCACTGAAGCTTTCTTT.

The chain combines TRBV10-1 with TRBJ2-2, with 10 bases that match TRBD2. The V gene end was trimmed by 3 bases and the J gene end by 6 bases; junction bases not matched to a gene: 7. This CDR3 is 16 amino acids long. In germline, CDR1 is WNHNN, CDR2 SYGVQD (reference sequence). The CDR3 region is CASSEGGSGGSGELFF. The CDR3 DNA follows: TGCGCCAGCAGTGAAGGGGGTAGCGGGGGGTCCGGGGAGCTGTTTTTT.

The chain joins TRBV19 to TRBJ1-1; 7 bases map to TRBD1. Germline V gives CDR1 LNHDA, CDR2 SQIVND (reference sequence). The ends lost 0 bases at V and 4 bases at J; junction bases unmatched: 11. This CDR3 spans 17 amino acids. CDR3 coding DNA: TGTGCCAGTAGTATAGATCTATTAGGGGGCTCGGGCACTGAAGCTTTCTTT. It is translated as CASSIDLLGGSGTEAFF.

J is TRBJ1-1 and V is TRBV29-1, with a possible D match to TRBD1 (5 bases). Trimming took off 6 bases at V and 11 bases at J, with 13 bases between the two ends. The CDR3 has 10 residues. The germline CDR1 and CDR2 sequences are SQVTM and ANQGSEA. CDR3 amino acids: CSVASRGAFF. The DNA for the CDR3 is TGCAGCGTGGCGTCTCGGGGGGCTTTCTTT.

The J gene is TRBJ2-1, the V gene TRBV5-4; 13 nucleotides match TRBD2. Germline-derived CDR1 and CDR2 are SGHNT and YYREEE (reference sequence). This CDR3 has 16 amino acids. V shed 3 bases, J shed 5 bases, and the junction held 5 bases outside the gene matches. The DNA for the CDR3 is TGTGCCAGCAGCTATTGGACTAGCGGGGGAGACAATGAGCAGTTCTTC. This encodes CASSYWTSGGDNEQFF.

This chain connects TRBV2 to TRBJ2-1, with 7 bases fitting TRBD1. In germline, CDR1 is SNHLY, CDR2 FYNNEI. This CDR3 is built from 13 residues. V lost 2 bases, J lost 9 bases, and 4 bases stayed unmatched. CDR3 coding DNA: TGTGCCAGCAGTGAAAAGGGGGCTGGTGAGCAGTTCTTC. Protein product: CASSEKGAGEQFF.

The rearrangement joins TRBV12-3 or TRBV12-4 to TRBJ2-5; TRBD1 agrees at 8 bases. The CDR3 contains 13 residues. V gave up 6 bases and J gave up 3 bases; unmatched junction bases: 3. CDR3 in DNA: TGTGCCAGCAGCCGGACAGGGAAAGAGACCCAGTACTTC. Translating it yields CASSRTGKETQYF.

The J gene is TRBJ1-1, the V gene TRBV7-8; no definite D call. Per germline, CDR1 SGHVS and CDR2 FQNEAQ. This CDR3 is 14 amino acids long. V was pared by 2 bases and J by 4 bases, with 11 bases between. The CDR3 DNA reads as TGTGCCAGCAGCTTACGACGGGAAGCCACTGAAGCTTTCTTT. Its translation: CASSLRREATEAFF. The whole variable domain, remainder taken from reference TRBV7-8 and TRBJ1-1, is GAGVSQSPRYKVAKRGQDVALRCDPISGHVSLFWYQQALGQGPEFLTYFQNEAQLDKSGLPSDRFFAERPEGSVSTLKIQRTQQEDSAVYLCASSLRREATEAFFGQGTRLTVV.

There are a few counts of this clone. CDR3: CASSLSAPGAPGELFF. Here the CDR3 DNA reads TGTGCCAGCAGCTTATCGGCCCCAGGGGCCCCCGGGGAGCTGTTTTTT. The chain links TRBV7-9 to TRBJ2-2; D is possibly TRBD1 (6 bases). V gave up 2 bases and J gave up 6 bases, with 16 bases separating them. CDR1 is SEHNR, CDR2 FQNEAQ, per germline (reference sequence). The CDR3 runs to 16 residues.

V gene TRBV7-9 combines with J gene TRBJ1-4; 8 bases match TRBD1. Losses at the gene ends were 1 base for V and 7 bases for J; bases not matched to a gene: 5. Per the germline V gene, CDR1 is SEHNR and CDR2 is FQNEAQ (reference sequence). CDR3 length: 15 amino acids. The CDR3 protein is CASSLGTGSGEKLFF. CDR3 DNA: TGTGCCAGCAGCTTAGGGACAGGGAGCGGTGAAAAACTGTTTTTT.

The CDR3: CASSETGTGAGNTIYF. The CDR3 DNA reads TGCGCCAGCAGCGAAACCGGGACAGGGGCGGGAAACACCATATATTTT. The rearrangement uses TRBV5-1 and TRBJ1-3, with 10 bases identical to TRBD1. V lost 4 bases and J lost 4; bases outside the gene matches: 8. CDR1 SGHRS and CDR2 YFSETQ come from the germline V gene. The CDR3 length is 16 residues.

This clone was observed a single time. V gene TRBV13 combines with J gene TRBJ2-3; possible D gene TRBD2, 6 bases. The germline V gene encodes CDR1 PRHDT and CDR2 FYEKMQ (reference sequence). The CDR3 extends over 16 amino acids. V lost 5 bases and J 9 bases, leaving 24 bases between the germline ends. CDR3 nucleotides: TGTGCCAGCAGCGTGCCAGGGAGGTTGGGGTTGCGGACGCAGTATTTT. Translating it yields CASSVPGRLGLRTQYF.

For this clone: This same CDR3 is encoded by further DNA sequences in the sample. V and J are TRBV5-1 and TRBJ2-5; the match to TRBD2 covers 16 bases. CDR1 is SGHRS and CDR2 is YFSETQ in the germline V gene. V lost 8 bases and J lost 3; bases outside the gene matches: 7. This CDR3 spans 16 amino acids. CDR3 in DNA: TGCGCCAGTTCCCCGGGACTAGCGGGGGGGGAAGAGACCCAGTACTTC. This translates into CASSPGLAGGEETQYF.

The chain joins TRBV6-5 to TRBJ2-7; 10 positions match TRBD2. This CDR3 region has 15 residues. The germline V gene has CDR1 MNHEY and CDR2 SVGAGI. V lost 7 bases and J lost 0; bases outside the gene matches: 6. CDR3 amino acids: CASNLLAGNSYEQYF. CDR3 coding DNA: TGTGCCAGCAACCTACTAGCGGGGAACTCCTACGAGCAGTACTTC.

The chain has TRBV3-1 (or the pseudogene TRBV3-2) and TRBJ2-7; D uncertain. The ends were cut back, 6 bases at V and 3 bases at J, with 9 bases in the middle. The CDR3 is 12 amino acids. Per germline, CDR1 LGHDT and CDR2 YNNKEL (reference sequence). The CDR3 nucleotides read TGTGCCAGCAGGAACACGGGCTACGAGCAGTACTTC. Translation: CASRNTGYEQYF.

The rearrangement links TRBV19 to TRBJ2-5, with 15 positions matching TRBD2. Trimming cost V 4 bases and J 4 bases; bases outside gene matches: 7. Germline-derived CDR1 and CDR2 are LNHDA and SQIVND (reference sequence). CDR3 length equals 17 residues. This chain's CDR3 is CASSTGLAGGLRETQYF. The CDR3 DNA reads TGTGCCAGTAGTACCGGACTAGCGGGGGGGTTGCGAGAGACCCAGTACTTC.

The chain combines TRBV5-6 with TRBJ1-2; 7 positions agree with TRBD1. Trimming cost V 6 bases and J 0 bases; bases outside gene matches: 5. Germline CDR1 SGHDT, CDR2 YYEEEE. CDR3 size: 14 residues. CDR3 protein: CASNMGQPNYGYTF. CDR3 nucleotides: TGTGCCAGCAACATGGGACAGCCTAACTATGGCTACACCTTC.

This sequence joins TRBV6-5 and TRBJ1-1; D unresolved. Germline assignment: CDR1 MNHEY and CDR2 SVGAGI. The CDR3 loop spans 13 amino acids. V lost 6 bases and J lost 2, with 10 bases in between. The CDR3 nucleotides read TGTGCCAGCAGGCCCCACAGCAACACTGAAGCTTTCTTT. It codes for CASRPHSNTEAFF.

The V gene is TRBV5-1, the J gene TRBJ1-1; TRBD1 matches 8 bases. Germline V gene sequence: CDR1 SGHRS, CDR2 YFSETQ. The CDR3 spans 18 residues. V shed 4 bases, J shed 0 bases, and the junction held 14 bases outside the gene matches. The CDR3 here is CASSLGSTGGGMNTEAFF. The CDR3 DNA reads as TGCGCCAGCAGCCTTGGTTCAACAGGGGGTGGTATGAACACTGAAGCTTTCTTT.

The rearrangement links TRBV10-3 to TRBJ1-1; perhaps TRBD1 as D (6 bases). V gave up 7 bases and J gave up 3 bases, with 12 bases separating them. This CDR3 has 13 amino acids. CDR1 and CDR2 (germline): ENHRY, SYGVKD. Written as DNA, the CDR3 is TGTGCCATCAAATGGGGGCGGGACACTGAAGCTTTCTTT. It specifies CAIKWGRDTEAFF.

The chain joins TRBV4-1 to TRBJ1-4, with TRBD1 as a possible D gene (6 bases). V lost 3 bases and J lost 8, with 10 bases in between. The germline V gene has CDR1 MGHRA and CDR2 YSYEKL. The CDR3 is 13 amino acids. CDR3 amino acids: CASSQHRDEKLFF. CDR3 in DNA: TGCGCCAGCAGCCAGCACAGGGACGAAAAACTGTTTTTT.

CDR3 DNA: TGTGCCAGCAGCCAAGGAGGGACTGAAGCTTTCTTT. It translates to CASSQGGTEAFF. The chain recombines TRBV3-1 (or the pseudogene TRBV3-2) with TRBJ1-1; D unresolved. This CDR3 is 12 amino acids long. Germline V gene lookup returns CDR1 LGHDT and CDR2 YNNKEL (reference sequence). Trimming pared 1 base from V and 5 bases from J, leaving 5 bases between.